These 3 T cell receptor beta chains were sequenced from one sample in a study of T-cell reconstitution after alpha-beta-depleted transplantation in children. For TCRbeta, the library was prepared with unique molecular identifiers. TCRdb independently ran MiXCR on the PCR reads; one entry per CDR3 protein. The repertoire holds tens of thousands of distinct CDR3 sequences, 14% seen once, with 27% in the top ten. The input for sequencing was PBMCs, mostly from graft donor cells, taken 180 days after TCRalphabeta/CD19-depleted stem cell transplant. The receptor set was obtained from a male patient between 2 and 10 years old who had a stem cell transplant for acute lymphoblastic leukemia, so the T cells may come from the graft donor.

The rearrangement joins TRBV7-2 to TRBJ2-7; 9 bases are shared with TRBD1. Germline trimming cut 6 bases from V and 1 base from J; bases unmatched to any gene: 4. Germline V gene sequence: CDR1 SGHTA, CDR2 FQGNSA. The CDR3 totals 14 residues. This CDR3 reads CASRTGGVSYEQYF. The DNA for the CDR3 is TGTGCCAGCAGAACAGGGGGCGTATCCTACGAGCAGTACTTC.

V and J are TRBV6-2 or TRBV6-3 and TRBJ2-7; D gene ambiguous. CDR1 and CDR2 from the germline V gene are MNHEY and SVGEGT. This CDR3 is 12 amino acids long. Trimming cost V 5 bases and J 3 bases, with 8 bases left between them. The CDR3, as DNA: TGTGCCAGCAGTCCCCTACACTACGAGCAGTACTTC. Its protein is CASSPLHYEQYF.

The sample holds a few counts of this clonotype. The V gene is TRBV7-2, the J gene TRBJ2-5, with 8 nucleotides matching TRBD1. The V segment lost 1 base and the J segment 6 bases; nucleotides outside the gene matches: 10. CDR1 and CDR2 (germline): SGHTA, FQGNSA. The CDR3 runs to 16 residues. The CDR3 loop reads CASSLESWQGAKTQYF. For the CDR3, the DNA is TGTGCCAGCAGCTTAGAGAGTTGGCAGGGGGCTAAGACCCAGTACTTC.